The following is a T cell receptor (beta chain) sequence with its context. No cognate antigen has been identified for it. No quality values exist for individual bases; no much larger clone is one base distant. The library came from 5' RACE. Sequencing relied on an Illumina HiSeq 2000. A universal primer binding site was introduced by template switching, and a unique molecular identifier was present in the final cDNA, enabling accurate counting of TCR cDNA molecules. Specific primers in the conserved constant-segment region were used to synthesize first-strand cDNA for TCR alpha and beta chains. Each cDNA library was double barcoded, with a SMART-Mk sample barcode plus Illumina barcodes, to control for contamination. TruSeq adapter sequences, together with Illumina sample barcodes, were added in two successive PCR steps. The TCR alpha and beta cDNA libraries were sequenced on the Illumina HiSeq platform using custom primers. Turning to the authors' computational methods: Raw reads were processed with MiGEC to extract unique molecular identifiers, and MiXCR was used to determine CDR3 positions. For each individual, recombination models were inferred using an EM algorithm with the repgenHMM and IGoR tools. Shared clonotype analysis was performed with the tcR package in R, normalizing sharing by the product of cloneset sizes. Out-of-frame nonproductive sequences were analyzed to study raw recombination free of thymic and clonal selection effects. TCRdb's own reprocessing of the public reads used fastp at Q25 and MiXCR and kept productive beta chains. Entries are consolidated by CDR3 protein sequence, retaining the most common genes and DNA. None of the V and J calls come from the authors' own analysis; TCRdb made them. This sample gives about 730,000 distinct CDR3 sequences in total; roughly 20% of them show up just once. Jointly, the top ten make up around 4.5% of the sample.

These data belong to a study of identical twins (TCRdb year 2016). For context, the study as a whole: To test whether fetal clonotypes persist, the study used deep sequencing on TCR alpha and beta repertoires from monozygotic twins, unrelated adults of various ages, and cord blood. To rule out contamination, replicate twin experiments were performed at different times with different library preparation protocols.

Only healthy Caucasian donors were included. The twin cohort comprised three pairs of female monozygotic twins, all aged about 18 to 30 years. The RNA used for TCR libraries was isolated from peripheral blood mononuclear cells. The germline V gene sets CDR1 to SGDLS and CDR2 to YYNGEE. Trimming takes 1 base from V and 6 bases from J, and the germline ends sit 11 bases apart. The CDR3 sequence holds 13 residues, the cysteine and phenylalanine included. Only the CDR3 part of the read is kept: 39 bases, read in frame from the first base. Results the study describes overall, beyond this receptor: Recombination models systematically underestimated out-of-frame TCR alpha sharing in monozygotic twins but agreed with sharing between unrelated individuals. Zero-insertion analyses could be partly confounded by invariant T cells such as MAIT and iNKT, though diverse VJ usage argued against such confounding for most clonotypes. Compared with coincidental sharing between unrelated individuals, an excess of low generation-probability sequences was observed among out-of-frame TCR alpha sequences shared between twins. Because the same donors could not be followed over many years, the conclusions depended on cross-sectional statistical analysis. Fewer insertions were carried by abundant cord blood beta clonotypes, a similar but weaker trend appeared in young adult naive repertoires, and no such trend appeared in memory repertoires. A weaker excess of twin sharing was found in beta out-of-frame sequences because the signal-to-noise ratio was lowered by fewer shared sequences.

This sample also appeared in a second study, on T cells expressing NK-cell markers. Per that second paper: About 8 donors provided sorted CD3+CD56+NKG2C+, CD3+CD56+NKG2C- and CD3+CD56-NKG2C+ T-cell subsets, whose TCR beta-chain repertoires were profiled. Among the eight sequenced donors, only one was HCMV-seronegative, while the other seven were HCMV-seropositive. To restrict sorting to alphabetaTCR-expressing T cells, an anti-gammadeltaTCR antibody was added in several experiments. For five or six donors, the dominant CD3+CD56+NKG2C+ clonotypes were among the top 10 CD8+ clonotypes and accounted for about 1.0-8% of CD8+ T cells. Those dominant clonotypes were again the most abundant among CD3+CD56-NKG2C+ cells in a handful of donors, at roughly 25-65%. Whether the expanded NKG2C-expressing T cell clones were specific for HCMV antigens was left unclear. Randomly selected healthy volunteers, three men and five women, were used as the eight sequenced donors. A commercial ELISA kit detecting HCMV-specific IgG in serum was used to determine HCMV serostatus. Bulk peripheral blood T-cell repertoires were additionally sequenced from unsorted PBMC for about 6 donors. MIGEC was used to demultiplex reads and group the reads by UMI, and MiTCR was used to assemble and quantify clonotypes. Only TCR cDNA sequences supported by at least two reads were kept to exclude erroneous sequences. The tcR package was used for downstream repertoire analysis, and clonotypes were matched across fractions by CDR3 nucleotide sequence plus V segment. VDJmatch was used to annotate antigen specificity against VDJdb, with one amino acid substitution in CDR3 permitted.

Input material: PBMCs. In this chain, TRBV9 is recombined with TRBJ2-7, with the D gene too uncertain to name. The source of this sequence is a woman younger than 30 in good health. The sequenced DNA: TGTGCCAGCAGCGTATTTGAGAGAGGCGAGCAGTACTTC. The translation is CASSVFERGEQYF.